Following are 21 T cell receptor beta chains from one sample sequenced in a study of T cells after yellow fever vaccination (dated by TCRdb to 2018 to 2020). Reading the label with the study, this specimen's treatment or condition is: live attenuated yellow fever vaccine strain. Library preparation employed 5' RACE. The run used an Illumina NovaSeq 6000. TCRdb reanalyzed the raw reads on its own, using fastp at Q25 for trimming and MiXCR for clone calling, and kept in-frame beta chains. Rows with a matching CDR3 protein are joined into one entry that keeps the most common DNA and genes. For this sample there are roughly 400,000 distinct CDR3 sequences; around 20% appear just once. Roughly a sixth of the sample comes from the top ten. The sample consisted of PBMCs, taken before the yellow fever booster vaccination. The receptors were sampled from a man in his late teens or twenties who received the YFV17D yellow fever vaccine.

This rearrangement joins TRBV20-1 to TRBJ2-3, with 8 bases fitting TRBD2. Germline V gene data show CDR1 as DFQATT and CDR2 as SNEGSKA (reference sequence). V dropped 6 bases and J dropped 4; count of bases not matched to a gene: 9. This CDR3 is built from 14 residues. This CDR3 reads CSAAPASGPDTQYF. The CDR3 coding sequence is TGCAGTGCCGCCCCGGCTAGCGGGCCAGATACGCAGTATTTT.

The CDR3 loop reads CASSPDRGWQPQHF. The CDR3 DNA is TGTGCCAGCAGTCCCGACAGGGGATGGCAGCCCCAGCATTTT. The rearrangement links TRBV27 to TRBJ1-5; 8 bases agree with TRBD1. Germline loops: CDR1 MNHEY, CDR2 SMNVEV (reference sequence). The CDR3 is 14 residues long. V was pared by 5 bases and J by 7 bases, with 7 bases of the junction left unmatched.

This clonotype has just a few counts. J is TRBJ2-2 and V is TRBV10-2, with 7 bases matching TRBD1. This CDR3 contains 14 residues. CDR1 is WSHSY, CDR2 SAAADI, per germline. With 3 bases clipped from V and 6 bases from J, the junction kept 4 bases outside the gene matches. The CDR3 here is CASSDRGYSGELFF. CDR3 coding DNA: TGCGCCAGCAGTGACAGGGGGTACTCCGGGGAGCTGTTTTTT.

The chain uses TRBV10-3 and TRBJ2-2, with 7 positions matching TRBD1. There are 15 residues in the CDR3. Germline loops: CDR1 ENHRY, CDR2 SYGVKD. Trimming took 6 bases from V and 3 from J; bases not matched to a gene: 7. The CDR3 DNA follows: TGTGCCATCAGACTCGCAGACAGGGACACCGGGGAGCTGTTTTTT. Translation: CAIRLADRDTGELFF.

This clonotype showed up just a few times. V and J are TRBV28 and TRBJ2-3, with TRBD1 matching 9 bases. The CDR3 runs 15 residues. V lost 7 bases to trimming and J lost 1 base; unmatched junction nucleotides: 6. The germline V gene has CDR1 MDHEN and CDR2 SYDVKM. The CDR3: CASTFRDRGTDTQYF. The CDR3 DNA is TGTGCCAGCACTTTCCGGGACAGGGGCACAGATACGCAGTATTTT.

The chain carries TRBV5-6 and TRBJ2-7; tentative D call: TRBD2 (5 bases). Trimming cost V 5 bases and J 1 base, with 19 bases left between them. The CDR3 sequence is 16 residues long. Germline V gives CDR1 SGHDT, CDR2 YYEEEE. The CDR3 region has the DNA TGTGCCAGCAGATTGACGGGGTCCTCAGAGTCCTACGAGCAGTACGTC. This translates into CASRLTGSSESYEQYV.

This clonotype was seen repeatedly, ten times or more. The gene calls are TRBV7-6 and TRBJ2-2; 11 positions match TRBD2. The CDR3 totals 16 residues. In germline, CDR1 is SGHVS, CDR2 FNYEAQ. The junction had 8 bases not matched to a gene; V was cut back by 7 bases and J by 4 bases. DNA of the CDR3: TGTGCCAGCACCTTTAGCGGGGGGGCCGGCACCGGGGAGCTGTTTTTT. It translates to CASTFSGGAGTGELFF.

The chain recombines TRBV4-1 with TRBJ1-1; D is unclear. V lost 6 bases and J 4 bases, leaving 6 bases between the germline ends. The V gene's germline CDR1 is MGHRA and CDR2 YSYEKL. This CDR3 region has 11 residues. In DNA form, the CDR3 reads TGCGCCAGCAGTAAGGGCACTGAAGCTTTCTTT. Amino acids: CASSKGTEAFF.

This clonotype was found many times. Here the CDR3 DNA reads TGCAGTGCTAGCGGGGGGCTGGGGAATCAGCCCCAGCATTTT. Protein: CSASGGLGNQPQHF. The chain links TRBV20-1 to TRBJ1-5, with D perhaps matching TRBD1 (6 bases). CDR1 is DFQATT, CDR2 SNEGSKA, per germline (reference sequence). CDR3 length: 14 residues. V lost 3 bases, J lost 4 bases, and 13 bases lay in between.

This clonotype was counted a few times. The chain is built from TRBV20-1 and TRBJ2-3; the match to TRBD1 covers 9 bases. V lost 6 bases, J lost 1 base, and 5 bases stayed unmatched. This CDR3 comprises 14 residues. Germline V gene sequence: CDR1 DFQATT, CDR2 SNEGSKA (reference sequence). This CDR3 reads CSARDREGTDTQYF. The CDR3 DNA reads as TGCAGTGCAAGGGACAGGGAAGGCACAGATACGCAGTATTTT.

This clonotype was detected ten times or more. The V and J genes are TRBV6-1 and TRBJ2-7; perhaps TRBD1 as D (5 bases). There are 17 residues in the CDR3. V was clipped by 6 bases and J by 3 bases, with 24 bases between them. Per the germline V gene, CDR1 is MNHNS and CDR2 is SASEGT. The CDR3 region is CASRPPSDARVHYEQYV. The CDR3 DNA reads TGTGCCAGCAGGCCGCCCAGTGACGCCAGGGTCCACTACGAGCAGTACGTC.

The chain combines TRBV11-2 with TRBJ2-2, with 9 nucleotides matching TRBD2. The CDR3 loop spans 16 amino acids. Germline V gene data show CDR1 as SGHAT and CDR2 as FQNNGV. Losses at the gene ends were 5 bases for V and 4 bases for J; bases not matched to a gene: 8. CDR3 DNA: TGTGCCAGCAGCGGACCTAGCGGGGAGCCCACCGGGGAGCTGTTTTTT. Protein product: CASSGPSGEPTGELFF.

The chain joins TRBV20-1 to TRBJ2-7; D may correspond to TRBD1 or TRBD2 (5 bases each). The CDR3 is made up of 12 amino acids. Per germline, CDR1 DFQATT and CDR2 SNEGSKA (reference sequence). The V gene lost 3 bases and the J gene lost 6 bases, with 12 bases spanning the gap. This CDR3 reads CSASPNGAEQYV. The CDR3 bases are TGCAGTGCTAGCCCTAACGGGGCCGAGCAGTACGTC.

Only a few counts were recorded for this clonotype. The chain combines TRBV20-1 with TRBJ1-1, with a possible D match to TRBD1 (5 bases). Trimming took off 2 bases at V and 5 bases at J, with 15 bases between the two ends. CDR3 length: 14 amino acids. From germline, CDR1 is DFQATT and CDR2 SNEGSKA (reference sequence). This CDR3 is CSARYPGLATEAFF. The CDR3 DNA sequence: TGCAGTGCTAGATATCCAGGGTTGGCGACTGAAGCTTTCTTT.

As concerns this clonotype: One junction end disagrees with the germline gene, perhaps due to a read error. This chain joins TRBV5-1 and TRBJ1-1; D ambiguous. There are 13 residues in the CDR3. CDR1 is SGHRS and CDR2 is YFSETQ in the germline V gene. CDR3 loop: CASSLAGTAILLF. CDR3 in DNA: TGCGCCAGCAGCTTGGCCGGCACCGCCATACTACTCTTT. Filled out from reference TRBV5-1 and TRBJ1-1, the complete variable domain reads KAGVTQTPRYLIKTRGQQVTLSCSPISGHRSVSWYQQTPGQGLQFLFEYFSETQRNKGNFPGRFSGRQFSNSRSEMNVSTLELGDSALYLCASSLAGTAILLFGQGTRLTVV.

There are a few counts of this clonotype. CDR3 sequence: CSATSNYGYTF. The CDR3 DNA is TGCAGTGCCACAAGCAACTATGGCTACACCTTC. This sequence joins TRBV20-1 and TRBJ1-2; no clear D gene. This CDR3 comprises 11 residues. Per germline, CDR1 DFQATT and CDR2 SNEGSKA (reference sequence). With 6 bases removed from V and 2 bases from J, the gap between germline ends came to 7 bases.

J is TRBJ2-1 and V is TRBV20-1, with D unclear. The CDR3 contains 13 residues. V was cut by 6 bases and J by 10 bases, with 19 bases left in between. Germline CDR1 DFQATT, CDR2 SNEGSKA (reference sequence). The CDR3 region is CSATPFNGREQFF. DNA of the CDR3: TGCAGTGCCACACCCTTTAACGGCAGAGAGCAGTTCTTC.

This clonotype was found a few times. The J gene is TRBJ2-1, the V gene TRBV7-3; D is undetermined. Germline CDR1 reads SGHTA; CDR2 reads FQGTGA. The CDR3 is 15 residues long. V was cut by 5 bases and J by 2 bases, with 13 bases left in between. The CDR3 coding sequence is TGTGCCAGCAGCCGTGCGTCTACCACCTACAATGAGCAGTTCTTC. This codes for CASSRASTTYNEQFF.

This chain connects TRBV7-9 to TRBJ1-2; 8 bases agree with TRBD1. The V and J ends lost 4 bases and 0 bases, in that order; junction bases with no gene match: 4. Germline V gene data show CDR1 as SEHNR and CDR2 as FQNEAQ (reference sequence). The CDR3 totals 15 residues. The CDR3 DNA reads TGTGCCAGCAGCTCAGACAGGGGATCTAACTATGGCTACACCTTC. This codes for CASSSDRGSNYGYTF.

This chain links TRBV7-9 with TRBJ1-6; TRBD1 might be the D (5 bases). This CDR3 region has 16 residues. V was pared by 1 base and J by 0 bases, with 7 bases between. Germline V lookup: CDR1 SEHNR, CDR2 FQNEAQ (reference sequence). Here the CDR3 reads CASSLGQSSYNSPLHF. CDR3 nucleotide sequence: TGTGCCAGCAGCTTAGGACAGAGCTCCTATAATTCACCCCTCCACTTT.

Comments on this clonotype: The junction differs from germline at one of its ends, possibly a read error. V gene TRBV7-7 combines with J gene TRBJ2-1, with D possibly being TRBD1 or TRBD2 (6 bases each). The CDR3 contains 15 residues. In germline, CDR1 is SSHAT, CDR2 FNYEAQ (reference sequence). The CDR3 DNA follows: TGTGCTAGCAGCACCGGGGGCTCACCCTACAATGAGCAGTTCTTC. Residues: CASSTGGSPYNEQFF.